The source of this T cell receptor beta chain is a study of Graves' ophthalmopathy and Graves' hyperthyroidism. This clonotype was picked up many times. V shed 5 bases and J shed 3 bases, with 16 bases lying between them. In germline, CDR1 is SEHNR, CDR2 FQNEAQ (reference sequence). This CDR3 spans 15 amino acids. The TCR beta CDR3 regions underwent amplification from RNA transcripts. Investigators did first-round RT-PCR with HTBI primers, then second-round multiplex PCR. TCRdb processed the multiplex PCR reads anew with MiXCR; each CDR3 protein has one entry. There are 650,000 to 800,000 distinct CDR3 sequences in the sample; about 38% occur only once, and 3.3% lies in the top ten.

This clonotype was sampled from an adult man with Graves' ophthalmopathy. Sequenced sample: peripheral blood. The genes are TRBV7-9 and TRBJ2-5; a possible D gene is TRBD2 (5 bases). The CDR3: CASSPFGERKETQYF. The CDR3 coding sequence is TGTGCCAGCAGCCCGTTCGGGGAGCGGAAAGAGACCCAGTACTTC.